The clone carrying this T cell receptor beta chain showed up just once. This specimen belongs to a study of blood T cell repertoires in COVID-19. TCRdb's table, derived via immunoSEQ multiplex PCR, lists solely in-frame clones and lacks some. This table holds 240,000 or so clones, roughly 90% found once. The germline gives CDR1 LNHDA, CDR2 SQIVND (reference sequence). This CDR3 region has 15 residues. V lost 5 bases, J lost 6 bases, and 9 bases stayed unmatched. The chain is built from TRBV19 and TRBJ2-1, with 8 nucleotides matching TRBD2. The sequenced sample consisted of peripheral blood. This TCR derives from a man aged 60-69 years with acute or convalescent COVID-19. This CDR3 is CASSLAGGPLNEQFF. CDR3 DNA sequence: TGTGCCAGTAGTCTTGCGGGAGGCCCTCTCAATGAGCAGTTCTTC.